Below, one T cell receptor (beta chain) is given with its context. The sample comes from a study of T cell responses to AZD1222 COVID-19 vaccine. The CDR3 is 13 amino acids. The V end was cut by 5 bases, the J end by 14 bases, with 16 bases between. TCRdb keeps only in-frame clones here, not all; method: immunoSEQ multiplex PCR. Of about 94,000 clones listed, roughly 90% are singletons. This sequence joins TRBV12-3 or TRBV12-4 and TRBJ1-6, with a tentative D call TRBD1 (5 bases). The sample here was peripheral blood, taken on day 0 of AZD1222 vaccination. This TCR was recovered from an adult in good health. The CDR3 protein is CASSRGAPISLHF. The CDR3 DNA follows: TGTGCCAGCAGTCGTGGGGCCCCGATATCCCTCCACTTT.